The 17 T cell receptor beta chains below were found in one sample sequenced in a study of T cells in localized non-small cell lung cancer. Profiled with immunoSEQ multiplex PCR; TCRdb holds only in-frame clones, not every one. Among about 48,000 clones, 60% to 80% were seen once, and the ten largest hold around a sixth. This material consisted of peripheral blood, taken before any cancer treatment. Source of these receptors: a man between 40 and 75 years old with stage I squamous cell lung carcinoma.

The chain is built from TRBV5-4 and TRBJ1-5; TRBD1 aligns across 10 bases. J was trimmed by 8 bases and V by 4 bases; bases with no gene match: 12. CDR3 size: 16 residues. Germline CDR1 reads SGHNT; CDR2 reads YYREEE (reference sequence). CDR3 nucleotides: TGTGCCAGCAGCCCCGGGACAGGGGCGTTGGGGGAGCCCCAGCATTTT. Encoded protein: CASSPGTGALGEPQHF. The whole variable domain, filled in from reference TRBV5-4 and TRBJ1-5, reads ETGVTQSPTHLIKTRGQQVTLRCSSQSGHNTVSWYQQALGQGPQFIFQYYREEENGRGNFPPRFSGLQFPNYSSELNVNALELDDSALYLCASSPGTGALGEPQHFGDGTRLSIL.

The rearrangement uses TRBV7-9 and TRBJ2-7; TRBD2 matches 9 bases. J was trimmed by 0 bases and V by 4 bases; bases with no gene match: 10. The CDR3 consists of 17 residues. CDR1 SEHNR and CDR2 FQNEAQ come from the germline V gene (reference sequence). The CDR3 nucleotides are TGTGCCAGCAGCTCACCCCTAGCGGGGAGCCTCTCCTACGAGCAGTACTTC. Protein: CASSSPLAGSLSYEQYF.

CDR3 DNA: TGTGCCAGCAGTTACAACAGGGCCTTCTACGAGCAGTACTTC. Its translation: CASSYNRAFYEQYF. V is TRBV6-5 and J is TRBJ2-7; a weak D match, TRBD1 (6 bases). This CDR3 is built from 14 residues. V was shortened by 2 bases and J by 3 bases, with 11 bases between the two germline ends. Germline V gene data show CDR1 as MNHEY and CDR2 as SVGAGI.

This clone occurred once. The CDR3 DNA is TGTGCCAGCAGTTCCCAACCAAATTGGGAGCAGTTCTTC. It encodes CASSSQPNWEQFF. V and J are TRBV6-5 and TRBJ2-1; D call uncertain. V shed 4 bases and J shed 10 bases, with 14 bases lying between them. Germline V gives CDR1 MNHEY, CDR2 SVGAGI. The CDR3 sequence is 13 residues long.

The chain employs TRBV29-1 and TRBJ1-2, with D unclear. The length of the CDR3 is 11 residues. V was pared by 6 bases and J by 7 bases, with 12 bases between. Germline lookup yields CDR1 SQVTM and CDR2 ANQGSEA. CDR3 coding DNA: TGCAGCGTGGCTAAGGATGGTGGCTACACCTTC. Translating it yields CSVAKDGGYTF.

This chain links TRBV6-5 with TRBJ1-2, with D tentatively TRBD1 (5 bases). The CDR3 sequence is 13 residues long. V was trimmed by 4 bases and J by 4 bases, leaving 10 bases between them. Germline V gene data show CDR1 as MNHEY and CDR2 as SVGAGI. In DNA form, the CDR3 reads TGTGCCAGCAGTTCAGACAGATCCTATGGCTACACCTTC. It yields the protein CASSSDRSYGYTF.

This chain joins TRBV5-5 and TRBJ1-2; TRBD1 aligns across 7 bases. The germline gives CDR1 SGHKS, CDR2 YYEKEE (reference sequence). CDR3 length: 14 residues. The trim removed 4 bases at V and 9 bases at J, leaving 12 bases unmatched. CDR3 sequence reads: CASSTTGQLQSYTF. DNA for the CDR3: TGTGCCAGCAGCACTACGGGACAGTTGCAGAGCTACACCTTC.

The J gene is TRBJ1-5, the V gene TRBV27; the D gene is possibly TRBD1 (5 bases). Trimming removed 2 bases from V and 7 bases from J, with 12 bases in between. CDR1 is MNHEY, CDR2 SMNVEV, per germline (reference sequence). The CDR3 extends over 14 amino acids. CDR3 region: CASSLGGGGQPQHF. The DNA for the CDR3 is TGTGCCAGCAGTTTAGGCGGGGGAGGGCAGCCCCAGCATTTT.

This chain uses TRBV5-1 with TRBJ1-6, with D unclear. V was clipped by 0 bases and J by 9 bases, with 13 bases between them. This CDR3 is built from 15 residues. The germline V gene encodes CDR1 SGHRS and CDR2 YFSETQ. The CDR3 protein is CASSLGDGGFSPLHF. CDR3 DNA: TGCGCCAGCAGCTTGGGTGACGGCGGATTTTCACCCCTCCACTTT.

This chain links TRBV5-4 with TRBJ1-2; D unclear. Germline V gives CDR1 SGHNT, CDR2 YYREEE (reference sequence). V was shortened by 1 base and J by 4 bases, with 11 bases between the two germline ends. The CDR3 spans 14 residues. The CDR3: CASSLWGIPYGYTF. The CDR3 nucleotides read TGTGCCAGCAGCTTGTGGGGAATCCCCTATGGCTACACCTTC.

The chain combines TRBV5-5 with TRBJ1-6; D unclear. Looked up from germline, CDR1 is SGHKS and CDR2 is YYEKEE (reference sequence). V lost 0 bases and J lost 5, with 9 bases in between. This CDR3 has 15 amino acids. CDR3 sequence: CASSLVRLDNSPLHF. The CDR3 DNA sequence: TGTGCCAGCAGCTTGGTGCGACTGGATAATTCACCCCTCCACTTT.

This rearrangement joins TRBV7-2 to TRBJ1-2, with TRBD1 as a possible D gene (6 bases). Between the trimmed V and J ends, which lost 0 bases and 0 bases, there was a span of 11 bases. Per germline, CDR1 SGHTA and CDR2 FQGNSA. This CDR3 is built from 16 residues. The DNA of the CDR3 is TGTGCCAGCAGCTTAGCGTCGCGACAGGCTAACTATGGCTACACCTTC. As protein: CASSLASRQANYGYTF. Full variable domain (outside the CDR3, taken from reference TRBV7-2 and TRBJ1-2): GAGVSQSPSNKVTEKGKDVELRCDPISGHTALYWYRQSLGQGLEFLIYFQGNSAPDKSGLPSDRFSAERTGGSVSTLTIQRTQQEDSAVYLCASSLASRQANYGYTFGSGTRLTVV.

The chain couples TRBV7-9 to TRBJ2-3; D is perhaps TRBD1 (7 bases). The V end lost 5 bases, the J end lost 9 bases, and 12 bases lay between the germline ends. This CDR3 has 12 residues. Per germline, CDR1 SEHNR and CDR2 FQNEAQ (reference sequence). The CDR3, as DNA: TGTGCCAGCAGCCGCGGGACAGCAACGCAGTATTTT. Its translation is CASSRGTATQYF.

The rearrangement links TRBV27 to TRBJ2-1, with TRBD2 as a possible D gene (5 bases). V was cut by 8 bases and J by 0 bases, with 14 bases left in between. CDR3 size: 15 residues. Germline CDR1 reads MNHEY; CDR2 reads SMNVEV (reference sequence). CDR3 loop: CASDSRARSYNEQFF. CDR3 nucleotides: TGTGCCAGCGACTCGAGGGCCCGCTCCTACAATGAGCAGTTCTTC.

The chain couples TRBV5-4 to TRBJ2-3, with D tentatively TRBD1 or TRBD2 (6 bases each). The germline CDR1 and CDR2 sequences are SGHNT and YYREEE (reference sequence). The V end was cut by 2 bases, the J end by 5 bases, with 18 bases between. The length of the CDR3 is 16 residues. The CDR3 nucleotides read TGTGCCAGCAGCTTAGGGGGGACGGGGCAGAAAGATACGCAGTATTTT. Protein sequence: CASSLGGTGQKDTQYF.

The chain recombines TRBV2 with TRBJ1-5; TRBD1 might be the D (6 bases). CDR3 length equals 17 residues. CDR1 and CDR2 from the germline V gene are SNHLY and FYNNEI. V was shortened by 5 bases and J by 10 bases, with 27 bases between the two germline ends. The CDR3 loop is CASSPHRTAYGGKPQHF. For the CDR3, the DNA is TGTGCCAGCAGTCCCCACCGGACAGCTTACGGTGGAAAACCCCAGCATTTT.

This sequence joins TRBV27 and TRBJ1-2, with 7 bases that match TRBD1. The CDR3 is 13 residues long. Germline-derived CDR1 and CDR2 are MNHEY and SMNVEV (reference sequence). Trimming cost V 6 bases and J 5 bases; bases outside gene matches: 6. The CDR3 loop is CASSYDRAYGYTF. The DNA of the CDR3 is TGTGCCAGCAGCTATGACAGGGCGTATGGCTACACCTTC.